These 13 T cell receptor beta chains were sequenced from one sample in a study of blood T cell repertoires in COVID-19. The table came from immunoSEQ multiplex PCR; TCRdb's copy has only in-frame clones and leaves some out. The table records about 300,000 clones, approximately 88% of them present only once. Sequenced input: peripheral blood. The receptor set was obtained from a human donor with COVID-19, enrolled during active disease. The donor label of this sample is uncertain.

J is TRBJ2-7 and V is TRBV9, with TRBD2 identical over 13 bases. Germline values: CDR1 SGDLS, CDR2 YYNGEE. V lost 2 bases to trimming and J lost 6 bases; unmatched junction nucleotides: 11. The CDR3 is 17 residues long. The CDR3 region is CASSVPGLAGARCEQYF. The CDR3 DNA follows: TGTGCCAGCAGCGTGCCCGGACTAGCGGGAGCCCGTTGCGAGCAGTACTTC. The full variable domain, its missing parts supplied by reference TRBV9 and TRBJ2-7, is DSGVTQTPKHLITATGQRVTLRCSPRSGDLSVYWYQQSLDQGLQFLIQYYNGEERAKGNILERFSAQQFPDLHSELNLSSLELGDSALYFCASSVPGLAGARCEQYFGPGTRLTVT.

This chain connects TRBV4-3 to TRBJ2-7, with D uncertain. Germline values: CDR1 LGHNA, CDR2 YSLEER. V lost 4 bases, J lost 0 bases, and 13 bases lay in between. The CDR3 is 15 residues long. The DNA for the CDR3 is TGCGCCAGCAGCCCCAATCCCGAGAGCTCCTACGAGCAGTACTTC. Translated: CASSPNPESSYEQYF.

CDR3 amino acids: CASSELAGAADTQYF. The CDR3 nucleotides are TGTGCCAGCAGTGAATTGGCAGGGGCCGCAGATACGCAGTATTTT. The J gene is TRBJ2-3, the V gene TRBV25-1; perhaps TRBD1 as D (6 bases). Germline CDR1 MGHDK, CDR2 SYGVNS. The CDR3 has 15 amino acids. V lost 1 base and J lost 4, with 12 bases in between.

CDR3 residues: CASSWKSGTPPYEQYF. For the CDR3, the DNA is TGTGCCAGCAGCTGGAAATCAGGAACACCACCCTACGAGCAGTACTTC. The chain links TRBV5-4 to TRBJ2-7; D ambiguous. Trimming shortened V by 3 bases and J by 2 bases, and 18 bases separated the two germline ends. CDR1 SGHNT and CDR2 YYREEE come from the germline V gene (reference sequence). CDR3 size: 16 residues.

The gene calls are TRBV29-1 and TRBJ2-3; the D gene is possibly TRBD1 (6 bases). Germline lookup yields CDR1 SQVTM and CDR2 ANQGSEA. Between the trimmed V and J ends, which lost 6 bases and 4 bases, there was a span of 17 bases. The CDR3 length is 14 residues. The CDR3 sequence is CSVLQGSGADTQYF. In DNA form, the CDR3 reads TGCAGCGTGTTACAGGGCTCAGGGGCAGATACGCAGTATTTT.

The gene calls are TRBV9 and TRBJ2-2; perhaps TRBD1 as D (5 bases). Germline V gene lookup returns CDR1 SGDLS and CDR2 YYNGEE. The CDR3 has 16 residues. V was trimmed by 0 bases and J by 1 base, leaving 10 bases between them. Here the CDR3 DNA reads TGTGCCAGCAGCGTAGCTATCAGGGAGAACACCGGGGAGCTGTTTTTT. Its translation is CASSVAIRENTGELFF.

The rearrangement uses TRBV28 and TRBJ2-7; D is unclear. The CDR3 has 14 residues. Germline V gene data show CDR1 as MDHEN and CDR2 as SYDVKM. V shed 5 bases and J shed 2 bases, with 13 bases lying between them. CDR3 in amino acids: CASSPTPVTYEQYF. The CDR3 DNA is TGTGCCAGCAGTCCTACGCCGGTTACCTACGAGCAGTACTTC.

In the case of this clone: The same CDR3 is also encoded by other DNA sequences in this sample. The chain joins TRBV30 to TRBJ2-7; TRBD1 matches 10 bases. Germline lookup yields CDR1 GTSNPN and CDR2 SVGIG (reference sequence). The ends lost 1 base at V and 4 bases at J; junction bases unmatched: 4. The CDR3 covers 14 residues. CDR3 sequence reads: CAWSGSGQGYEQYF. DNA of the CDR3: TGTGCCTGGAGTGGATCGGGACAGGGGTACGAGCAGTACTTC. The complete variable domain, with remaining parts taken from reference TRBV30 and TRBJ2-7, reads SQTIHQWPATLVQPVGSPLSLECTVEGTSNPNLYWYRQAAGRGLQLLFYSVGIGQISSEVPQNLSASRPQDRQFILSSKKLLLSDSGFYLCAWSGSGQGYEQYFGPGTRLTVT.

This chain uses TRBV7-2 with TRBJ1-2, with D possibly being TRBD1 (5 bases). The V gene lost 0 bases and the J gene lost 4 bases, with 15 bases spanning the gap. CDR3 length: 16 amino acids. Germline CDR1 and CDR2: SGHTA and FQGNSA. CDR3 sequence reads: CASSLAIKRGGYGYTF. The CDR3 DNA follows: TGTGCCAGCAGCTTAGCGATAAAAAGGGGAGGCTATGGCTACACCTTC.

This chain links TRBV14 with TRBJ2-7; the D is unclear. Trimming took 0 bases from V and 8 from J, leaving 14 bases between them. The CDR3 consists of 14 residues. The germline V gene has CDR1 SGHDN and CDR2 FVKESK. The CDR3 DNA follows: TGTGCCAGCAGCCAAGATAGCACCGCTACCCAGCAGTACTTC. It yields the protein CASSQDSTATQQYF. Looking up the rest from reference TRBV14 and TRBJ2-7 gives the full variable domain: EAGVTQFPSHSVIEKGQTVTLRCDPISGHDNLYWYRRVMGKEIKFLLHFVKESKQDESGMPNNRFLAERTGGTYSTLKVQPAELEDSGVYFCASSQDSTATQQYFGPGTRLTVT.

The V and J genes are TRBV28 and TRBJ2-1, with a possible D match to TRBD2 (6 bases). Per the germline V gene, CDR1 is MDHEN and CDR2 is SYDVKM. The CDR3 length is 14 residues. V lost 8 bases, J lost 9 bases, and 20 bases lay in between. The CDR3 protein is CASFGGRSMVEQFF. CDR3 coding DNA: TGTGCCAGCTTCGGAGGGAGAAGTATGGTTGAGCAGTTCTTC.

The rearrangement links TRBV5-1 to TRBJ2-2, with 10 nucleotides matching TRBD1. Germline V CDR1 and CDR2: SGHRS, YFSETQ. The CDR3 has 16 residues. V dropped 4 bases and J dropped 4; count of bases not matched to a gene: 7. CDR3 bases: TGCGCCAGCAGCCCCACCGGGACAGGGGCCACCGGGGAGCTGTTTTTT. It codes for CASSPTGTGATGELFF.

The rearrangement joins TRBV6-5 to TRBJ2-7; the match to TRBD2 covers 16 bases. Germline assignment: CDR1 MNHEY and CDR2 SVGAGI. After removal of 10 bases from V and 2 bases from J, the junction contained 5 bases not matched to a gene. The CDR3 sequence is 15 residues long. CDR3 sequence (DNA): TGTGCCACCTTCGGGACTAGCGGGAGGGCCTACGAGCAGTACTTC. Amino acid sequence: CATFGTSGRAYEQYF.